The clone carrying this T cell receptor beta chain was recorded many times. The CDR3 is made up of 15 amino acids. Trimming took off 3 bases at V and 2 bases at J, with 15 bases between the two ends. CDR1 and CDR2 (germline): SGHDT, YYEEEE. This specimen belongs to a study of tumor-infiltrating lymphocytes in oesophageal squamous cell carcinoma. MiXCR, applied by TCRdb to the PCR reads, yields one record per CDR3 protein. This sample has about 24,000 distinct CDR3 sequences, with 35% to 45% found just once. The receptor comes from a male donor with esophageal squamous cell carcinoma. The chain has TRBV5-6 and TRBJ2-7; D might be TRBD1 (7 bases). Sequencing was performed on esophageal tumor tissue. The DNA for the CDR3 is TGTGCCAGCAGCTCGACAGGGTGGGGGGCCTACGAGCAGTACTTC. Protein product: CASSSTGWGAYEQYF.